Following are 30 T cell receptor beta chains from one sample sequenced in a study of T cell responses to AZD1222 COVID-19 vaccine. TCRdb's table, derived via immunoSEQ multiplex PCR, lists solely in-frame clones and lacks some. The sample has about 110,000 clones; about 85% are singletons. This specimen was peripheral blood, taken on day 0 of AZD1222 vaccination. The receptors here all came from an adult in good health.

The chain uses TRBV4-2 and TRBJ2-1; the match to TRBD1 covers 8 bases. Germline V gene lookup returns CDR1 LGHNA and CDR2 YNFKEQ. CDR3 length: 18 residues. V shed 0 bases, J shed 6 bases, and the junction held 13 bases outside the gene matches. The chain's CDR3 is CASSQDPTDRGMSNEQFF. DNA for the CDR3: TGTGCCAGCAGCCAAGATCCGACCGACAGGGGAATGAGCAATGAGCAGTTCTTC.

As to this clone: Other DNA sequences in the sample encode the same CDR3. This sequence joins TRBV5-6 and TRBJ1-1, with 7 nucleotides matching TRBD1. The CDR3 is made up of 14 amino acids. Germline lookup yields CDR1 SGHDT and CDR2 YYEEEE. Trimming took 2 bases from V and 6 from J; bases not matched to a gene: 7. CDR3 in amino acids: CASSFTGVSAEAFF. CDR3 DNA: TGTGCCAGCAGCTTTACAGGGGTTTCGGCTGAAGCTTTCTTT.

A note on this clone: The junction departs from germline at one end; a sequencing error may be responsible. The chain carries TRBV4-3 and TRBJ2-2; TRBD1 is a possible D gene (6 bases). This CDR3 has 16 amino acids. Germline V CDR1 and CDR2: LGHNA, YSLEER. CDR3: CASSEDPGEYTGELFF. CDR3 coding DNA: TGCGCCAGCAGCGAAGACCCAGGGGAGTACACCGGGGAGCTGTTTTTT.

CDR3 region: CASSLTGVTEAFF. CDR3 DNA sequence: TGCGCCAGCAGCTTAACAGGGGTGACTGAAGCTTTCTTT. The gene calls are TRBV5-1 and TRBJ1-1; 7 bases agree with TRBD1. The CDR3 spans 13 residues. The J segment lost 5 bases and the V segment lost 2 bases, leaving 3 bases of the junction unmatched. Germline CDR1 and CDR2: SGHRS and YFSETQ.

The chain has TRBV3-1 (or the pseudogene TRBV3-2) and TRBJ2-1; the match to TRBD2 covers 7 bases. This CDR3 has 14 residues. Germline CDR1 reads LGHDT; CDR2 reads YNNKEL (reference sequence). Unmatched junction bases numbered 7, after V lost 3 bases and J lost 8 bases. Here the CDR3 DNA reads TGTGCCAGCAGCCATCTCTGGCTAGCGGATGAGCAGTTCTTC. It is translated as CASSHLWLADEQFF.

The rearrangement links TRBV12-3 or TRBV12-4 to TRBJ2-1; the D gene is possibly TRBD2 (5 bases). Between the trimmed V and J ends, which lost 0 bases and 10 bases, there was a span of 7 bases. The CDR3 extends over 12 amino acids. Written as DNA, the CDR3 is TGTGCCAGCAGTTTAGCGACGGGAGAGCAGTTCTTC. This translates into CASSLATGEQFF.

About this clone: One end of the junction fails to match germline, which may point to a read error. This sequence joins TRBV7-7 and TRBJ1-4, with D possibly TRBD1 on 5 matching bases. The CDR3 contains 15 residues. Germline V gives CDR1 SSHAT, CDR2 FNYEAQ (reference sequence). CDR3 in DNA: TGTGCTAGCAGCTTAGCGAAGGGGTCGAATGAAAAACTGTTTTTT. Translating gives CASSLAKGSNEKLFF.

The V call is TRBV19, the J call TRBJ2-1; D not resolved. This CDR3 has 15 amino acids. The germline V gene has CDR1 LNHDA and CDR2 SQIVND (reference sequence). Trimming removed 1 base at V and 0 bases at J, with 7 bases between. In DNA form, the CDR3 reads TGTGCCAGTAGTATAGGCCCTGGCTCCTACAATGAGCAGTTCTTC. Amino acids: CASSIGPGSYNEQFF. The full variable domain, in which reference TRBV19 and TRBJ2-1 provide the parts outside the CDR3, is DGGITQSPKYLFRKEGQNVTLSCEQNLNHDAMYWYRQDPGQGLRLIYYSQIVNDFQKGDIAEGYSVSREKKESFPLTVTSAQKNPTAFYLCASSIGPGSYNEQFFGPGTRLTVL.

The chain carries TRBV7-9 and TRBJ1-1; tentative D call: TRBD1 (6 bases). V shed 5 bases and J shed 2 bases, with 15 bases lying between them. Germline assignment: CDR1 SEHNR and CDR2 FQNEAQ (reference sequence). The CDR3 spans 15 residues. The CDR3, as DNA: TGTGCCAGCAGCCCCGTCCGGACAGTCAACACTGAAGCTTTCTTT. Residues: CASSPVRTVNTEAFF.

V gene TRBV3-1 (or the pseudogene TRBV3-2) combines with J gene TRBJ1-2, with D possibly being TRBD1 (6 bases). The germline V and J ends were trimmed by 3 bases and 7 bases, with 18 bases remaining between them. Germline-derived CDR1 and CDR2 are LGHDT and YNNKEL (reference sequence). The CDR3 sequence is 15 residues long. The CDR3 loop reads CASSQGTGQSGGYTF. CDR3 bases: TGTGCCAGCAGCCAGGGTACGGGACAAAGTGGTGGCTACACCTTC.

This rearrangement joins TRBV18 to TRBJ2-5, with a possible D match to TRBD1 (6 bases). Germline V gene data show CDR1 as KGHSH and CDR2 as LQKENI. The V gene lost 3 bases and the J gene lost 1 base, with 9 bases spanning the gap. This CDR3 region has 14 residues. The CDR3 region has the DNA TGTGCCAGCTCACCGGGGGCGGGCCAAGAGACCCAGTACTTC. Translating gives CASSPGAGQETQYF.

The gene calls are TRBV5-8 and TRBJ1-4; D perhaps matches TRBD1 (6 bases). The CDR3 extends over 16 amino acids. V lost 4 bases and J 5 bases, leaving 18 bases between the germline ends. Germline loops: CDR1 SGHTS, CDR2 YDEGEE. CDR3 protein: CASSPRGSRRNEKLFF. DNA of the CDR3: TGTGCCAGCAGCCCAAGGGGGAGCAGGCGAAATGAAAAACTGTTTTTT.

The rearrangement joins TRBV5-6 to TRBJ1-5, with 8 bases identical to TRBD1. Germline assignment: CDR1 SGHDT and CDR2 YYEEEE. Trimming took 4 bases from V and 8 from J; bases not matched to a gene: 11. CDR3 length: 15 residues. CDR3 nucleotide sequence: TGTGCCAGCAGCACCCTGGGACAGGTAGTTGAGCCCCAGCATTTT. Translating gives CASSTLGQVVEPQHF.

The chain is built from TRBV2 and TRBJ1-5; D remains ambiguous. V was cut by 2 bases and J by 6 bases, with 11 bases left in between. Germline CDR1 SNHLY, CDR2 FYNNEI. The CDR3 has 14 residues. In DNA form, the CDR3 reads TGTGCCAGCAGTGAAAATGGGGTAGGTCAGCCCCAGCATTTT. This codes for CASSENGVGQPQHF.

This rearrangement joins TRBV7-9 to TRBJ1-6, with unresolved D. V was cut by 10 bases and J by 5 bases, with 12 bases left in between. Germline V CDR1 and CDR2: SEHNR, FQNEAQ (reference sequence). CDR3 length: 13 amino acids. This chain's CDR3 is CATPGGDNSPLHF. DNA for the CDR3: TGTGCCACCCCCGGCGGGGATAATTCACCCCTCCACTTT.

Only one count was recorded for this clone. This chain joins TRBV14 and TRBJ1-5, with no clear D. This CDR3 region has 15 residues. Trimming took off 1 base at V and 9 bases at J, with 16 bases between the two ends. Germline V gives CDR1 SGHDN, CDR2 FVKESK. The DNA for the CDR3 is TGTGCCAGCAGCCAAGCTGATCACAATCTTTTGCCCCAGCATTTT. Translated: CASSQADHNLLPQHF.

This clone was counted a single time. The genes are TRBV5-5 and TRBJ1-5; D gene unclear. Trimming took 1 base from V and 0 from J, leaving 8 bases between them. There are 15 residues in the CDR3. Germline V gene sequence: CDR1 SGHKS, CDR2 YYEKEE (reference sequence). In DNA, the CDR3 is TGTGCCAGCAGCTTGCGTCAGAATAGCAATCAGCCCCAGCATTTT. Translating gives CASSLRQNSNQPQHF.

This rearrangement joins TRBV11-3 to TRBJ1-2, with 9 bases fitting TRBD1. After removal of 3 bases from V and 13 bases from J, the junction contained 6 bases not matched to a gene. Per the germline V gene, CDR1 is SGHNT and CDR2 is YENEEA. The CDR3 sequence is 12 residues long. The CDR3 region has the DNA TGTGCCAGCAGCTTGGACAGGGGCTCCCTCACCTTC. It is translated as CASSLDRGSLTF.

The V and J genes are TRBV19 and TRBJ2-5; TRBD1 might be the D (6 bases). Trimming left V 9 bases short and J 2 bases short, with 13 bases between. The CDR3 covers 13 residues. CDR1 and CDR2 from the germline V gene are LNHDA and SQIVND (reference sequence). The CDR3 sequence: CASGEGTQETQYF. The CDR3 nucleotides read TGTGCCAGCGGTGAAGGGACACAAGAGACCCAGTACTTC.

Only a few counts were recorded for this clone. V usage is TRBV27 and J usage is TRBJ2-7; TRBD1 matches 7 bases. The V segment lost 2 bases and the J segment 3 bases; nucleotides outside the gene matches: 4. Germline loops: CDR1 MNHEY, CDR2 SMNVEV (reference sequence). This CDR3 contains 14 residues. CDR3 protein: CASSLGAGGYEQYF. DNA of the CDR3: TGTGCCAGCAGTTTAGGGGCAGGGGGCTACGAGCAGTACTTC.

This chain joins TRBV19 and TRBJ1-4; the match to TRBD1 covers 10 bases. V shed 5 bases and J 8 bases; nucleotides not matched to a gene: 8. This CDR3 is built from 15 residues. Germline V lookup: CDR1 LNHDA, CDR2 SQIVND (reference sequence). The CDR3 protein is CASSPGTGVGEKLFF. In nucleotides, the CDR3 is TGTGCCAGTAGTCCGGGGACAGGGGTCGGGGAAAAACTGTTTTTT.

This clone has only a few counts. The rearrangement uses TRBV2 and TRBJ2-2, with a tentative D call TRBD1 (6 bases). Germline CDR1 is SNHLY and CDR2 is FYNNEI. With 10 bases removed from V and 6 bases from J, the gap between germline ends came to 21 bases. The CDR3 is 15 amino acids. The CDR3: CATTWGRGFPGELFF. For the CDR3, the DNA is TGTGCCACCACGTGGGGGCGCGGTTTTCCCGGGGAGCTGTTTTTT.

Written as DNA, the CDR3 is TGTGCCAGCAGTCGGCATGGGGGTCAGGAGCCCCAGCATTTT. Protein: CASSRHGGQEPQHF. This rearrangement joins TRBV6-2 or TRBV6-3 to TRBJ1-5; D is perhaps TRBD1 (5 bases). Germline CDR1 is MNHEY and CDR2 is SVGEGT. This CDR3 is built from 14 residues. V gave up 5 bases and J gave up 8 bases, with 16 bases separating them.

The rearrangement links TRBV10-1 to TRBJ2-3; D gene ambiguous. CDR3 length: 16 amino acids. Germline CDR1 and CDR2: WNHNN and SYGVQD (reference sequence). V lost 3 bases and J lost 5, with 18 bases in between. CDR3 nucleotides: TGCGCCAGCAGTGATGTTAGGACGGCCGATGAAGATACGCAGTATTTT. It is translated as CASSDVRTADEDTQYF.

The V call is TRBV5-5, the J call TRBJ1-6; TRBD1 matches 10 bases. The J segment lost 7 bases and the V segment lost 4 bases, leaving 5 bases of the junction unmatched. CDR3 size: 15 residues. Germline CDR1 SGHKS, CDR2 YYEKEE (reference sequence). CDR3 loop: CASSATGGRNSPLHF. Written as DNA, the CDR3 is TGTGCCAGCAGCGCGACAGGGGGCAGGAATTCACCCCTCCACTTT.

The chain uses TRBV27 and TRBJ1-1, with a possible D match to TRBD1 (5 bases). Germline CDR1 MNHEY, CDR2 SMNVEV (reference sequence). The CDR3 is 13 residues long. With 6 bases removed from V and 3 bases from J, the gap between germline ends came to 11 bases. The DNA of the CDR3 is TGTGCCAGCAGCCAGGGTAGGTACACTGAAGCTTTCTTT. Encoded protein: CASSQGRYTEAFF.

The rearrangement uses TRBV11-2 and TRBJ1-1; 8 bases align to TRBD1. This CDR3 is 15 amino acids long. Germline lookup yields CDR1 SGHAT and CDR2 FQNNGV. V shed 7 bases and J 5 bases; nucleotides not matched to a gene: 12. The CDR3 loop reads CASTLLQGAYTEAFF. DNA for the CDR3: TGTGCCAGCACCCTACTTCAGGGGGCTTATACTGAAGCTTTCTTT.

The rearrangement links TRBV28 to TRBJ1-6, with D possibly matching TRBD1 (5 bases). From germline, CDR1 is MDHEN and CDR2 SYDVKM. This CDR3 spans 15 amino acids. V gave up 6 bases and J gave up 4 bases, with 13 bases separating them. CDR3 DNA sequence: TGTGCCAGCAGAATTCAGGGTTCATATAATTCACCCCTCCACTTT. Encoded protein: CASRIQGSYNSPLHF. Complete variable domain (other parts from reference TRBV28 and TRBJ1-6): DVKVTQSSRYLVKRTGEKVFLECVQDMDHENMFWYRQDPGLGLRLIYFSYDVKMKEKGDIPEGYSVSREKKERFSLILESASTNQTSMYLCASRIQGSYNSPLHFGNGTRLTVT.

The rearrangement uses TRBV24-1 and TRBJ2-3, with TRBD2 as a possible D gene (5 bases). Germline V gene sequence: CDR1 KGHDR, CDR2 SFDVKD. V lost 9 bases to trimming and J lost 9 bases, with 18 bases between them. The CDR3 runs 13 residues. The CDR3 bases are TGTGCCACCTATTCGAGGGTTACAAGGACGCAGTATTTT. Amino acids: CATYSRVTRTQYF.

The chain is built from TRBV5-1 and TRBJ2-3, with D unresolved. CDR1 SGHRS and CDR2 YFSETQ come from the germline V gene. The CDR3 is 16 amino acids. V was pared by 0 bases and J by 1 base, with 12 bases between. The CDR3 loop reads CASSLAAGSGTDTQYF. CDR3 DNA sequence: TGCGCCAGCAGCTTGGCGGCAGGCTCCGGCACAGATACGCAGTATTTT. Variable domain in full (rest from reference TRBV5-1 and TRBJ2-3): KAGVTQTPRYLIKTRGQQVTLSCSPISGHRSVSWYQQTPGQGLQFLFEYFSETQRNKGNFPGRFSGRQFSNSRSEMNVSTLELGDSALYLCASSLAAGSGTDTQYFGPGTRLTVL.